Here is one TCR beta chain with its context. The antigen it recognizes is unknown. Base-call qualities are not available, and no considerably larger clone is one nucleotide away. This specimen belongs to a study of T cell repertoires in breast cancer (dated by TCRdb to the mid-2010s). For context, the study as a whole: Samples profiled in the study came from tumors, lymph nodes and peripheral blood lymphocytes of breast cancer patients, along with peripheral blood from healthy control donors. Most of the 20 to 25 patient tumors analyzed for shared TCRs were ER+/PR+. Controls included nine healthy donors of an age range similar to the patients. On average, sequencing produced about 500,000 sequences per sample and roughly 10 reads per input cell. The study reasoned that TCRs shared between breast cancer patients would target shared antigens, given breast cancer's low mutational burden and rare common mutations. Tumors and tumor-involved lymph nodes were minced and digested with Liberase and DNase, then filtered through 70-um and 40-um filters. Blood samples were separated by Ficoll, whereas tumor-free lymph nodes were processed without any enzymatic digestion.

The study used an expanded emulsion RT-PCR method with primers for all TCR V genes to analyze paired alpha-beta TCRs of CD8+ T cells. Before emulsion RT-PCR, CD8+ T cells were isolated using a CD8 positive selection kit and then incubated overnight in roughly 9.3 IU/mL IL-2. From the germline V gene (reference sequence), CDR1 is DFQATT and CDR2 is SNEGSKA. Relative to germline, V is missing 4 bases and J is missing 3 bases, with 3 bases of the junction outside any gene match. The CDR3 starts with the cysteine, ends with the phenylalanine, and has 13 residues. The only DNA kept is the CDR3, 39 bases in frame from the first base. The investigation overall reported the following: TRBV7 predominance was observed among shared TCRs, which possibly reflected tumor recognition or mispriming bias from eight TRBV7 primers. Emulsion RT-PCR was considered qualitative rather than quantitative, because transcript abundance and primer differences skewed the recovery of clones. Shared TCRs were encoded by various nucleotide sequences, which suggests selection and expansion based on antigen. Genuine antitumor clones may have been missed because singleton TCRs were discarded and only part of each tumor was sampled. Fewer than 20 TCR pairs were shared across seven or more patient tumors and rarely found in control blood, suggesting possible tumor specificity. Compared with tumor-free nodes, tumor-involved sentinel lymph nodes shared about fourfold more TCRs with matched tumor repertoires (roughly 7.3% versus 1.9%).

Libraries were made using emulsion pairing. Unpaired genes were suppressed by a second nested PCR containing blocking oligos, after which a third nested PCR added Illumina adaptors and barcodes. Each emulsion RT-PCR master mix contained about 4,500-250,000 T cells, with C-region, Stepout and V-region primers. Emulsions were generated with the Micellula Emulsion and Purification Kit, and RT-PCR used Qiagen OneStep RT-PCR reagents. Pooled libraries were sequenced with paired-end 2 x 250 reads on an Illumina MiSeq. In the source study's methods: Read pairs were joined in Galaxy and clipped at the engineered overlap into separate alpha and beta files; unclipped reads were discarded. Alpha-beta pairs were assigned using CompleteTCR, a MiTCR-based pipeline in which chains sharing read cluster identifiers are linked by an R script. TCR sequences observed only once, about 1-3.1%, were removed as potential sequencing errors. The public sequencing data were trimmed at Q25 with fastp and processed into clonotypes with MiXCR by TCRdb, which kept only in-frame beta chains. Merged by CDR3 protein, the rows form single entries marked with the most common genes and DNA. TCRdb's processing, not the authors' own work, is the source of the V and J calls. The sample table contains about 40,000 distinct CDR3 sequences; only one count was recorded for 45% to 55% of them. 50% to 65% of the sample goes to the ten largest clones.

The clonotype originates from a pool of human donors with breast cancer or a healthy control (not recorded which). The specimen was CD8+ T cells. Rearrangement joined TRBV20-1 to TRBJ1-2, with 9 bases aligning to TRBD1. The CDR3 corresponds to CSAIRTGDYGYTF. DNA sequence: TGCAGTGCTATACGGACAGGGGACTATGGCTACACCTTC.